Listed below are T cell receptor beta chains from one sample, sequenced in a study of blood T cell repertoires in COVID-19. Clones were sequenced by immunoSEQ multiplex PCR, and TCRdb holds only the in-frame ones, with some missing. Of about 83,000 clones detected, around 90% appear once; the ten largest clones hold around 3%. Sequencing used peripheral blood. These receptors came from a woman in her fifties or sixties with active or convalescent COVID-19. Each CDR3 is given without its conserved first and last residue.

len: 11
v_gene: TRBV7-9
j_gene: TRBJ1-2
CDR3aa: ASSPTGGYGYT

len: 12
v_gene: TRBV4-3
j_gene: TRBJ2-7
CDR3aa: ASSPSAGAREQY

len: 11
v_gene: TRBV19
j_gene: TRBJ1-2
CDR3aa: ATQPQGSHGYT

len: 13
v_gene: TRBV4-3
j_gene: TRBJ1-2
CDR3aa: ASSQDQGSNYGYT

len: 13
v_gene: TRBV7-2
j_gene: TRBJ2-7
CDR3aa: ASSPVQGTGYEQY

len: 12
v_gene: TRBV5-1
j_gene: TRBJ1-4
CDR3aa: ASSLQGASEKLF

len: 12
v_gene: TRBV9
j_gene: TRBJ2-1
CDR3aa: ASSLDQGYNEQF

len: 11
v_gene: TRBV15
j_gene: TRBJ1-2
CDR3aa: ATRAGKSYGYT

len: 10
v_gene: TRBV5-4
j_gene: TRBJ1-1
CDR3aa: ASSLVSAEAF

len: 13
v_gene: TRBV5-1
j_gene: TRBJ1-2
CDR3aa: ASSLVGQQGNGYT

len: 14
v_gene: TRBV18
j_gene: TRBJ1-6
CDR3aa: ARPPQGASYNSPLH

len: 10
v_gene: TRBV29-1
j_gene: TRBJ2-3
CDR3aa: SVYQGADTQY

len: 11
v_gene: TRBV4-3
j_gene: TRBJ1-6
CDR3aa: ASSQLSNSPLH

len: 13
v_gene: TRBV5-1
j_gene: TRBJ1-2
CDR3aa: ASSGQGQANYGYT

len: 10
v_gene: TRBV30
j_gene: TRBJ2-1
CDR3aa: AWNRGYNEQF

len: 17
v_gene: TRBV5-6
j_gene: TRBJ1-3
CDR3aa: ASSRITGTGIRSGNTIY

len: 13
v_gene: TRBV6-5
j_gene: TRBJ1-5
CDR3aa: ASSYAGGVNQPQH

len: 10
v_gene: TRBV29-1
j_gene: TRBJ2-7
CDR3aa: SGKDSPYEQY

len: 14
v_gene: TRBV7-2
j_gene: TRBJ2-5
CDR3aa: ASSLGRTGGMETQY

len: 9
v_gene: TRBV5-4
j_gene: TRBJ1-3
CDR3aa: ASRLGNTIY

len: 16
v_gene: TRBV15
j_gene: TRBJ1-4
CDR3aa: ATSGGFGTDTESEKLF

len: 16
v_gene: TRBV11-2
j_gene: TRBJ2-2
CDR3aa: ASSLRQGPNIFTGELF

len: 12
v_gene: TRBV5-6
j_gene: TRBJ1-1
CDR3aa: ASSFGGADTEAF

len: 9
v_gene: TRBV20-1
j_gene: TRBJ2-7
CDR3aa: VPGQGVRKY

len: 16
v_gene: TRBV11-2
j_gene: TRBJ1-3
CDR3aa: ASSTFRQGPNSGNTIY

len: 13
v_gene: TRBV7-3
j_gene: TRBJ2-2
CDR3aa: ASSSPSSGAGELF

len: 12
v_gene: TRBV5-1
j_gene: TRBJ1-4
CDR3aa: ASRKTGRGEKLF

len: 13
v_gene: TRBV27
j_gene: TRBJ1-3
CDR3aa: ASRETGGGGNTIY

len: 11
v_gene: TRBV2
j_gene: TRBJ1-1
CDR3aa: ASKRDRNTEAF

len: 13
v_gene: TRBV3-1/TRBV3-2
j_gene: TRBJ2-7
CDR3aa: ASSVTAGAHYEQY

len: 13
v_gene: TRBV7-2
j_gene: TRBJ1-4
CDR3aa: ASSSRVTTNEKLF

len: 12
v_gene: TRBV7-9
j_gene: TRBJ2-5
CDR3aa: ASSLWGGQETQY

len: 13
v_gene: TRBV27
j_gene: TRBJ2-3
CDR3aa: ASSLSGAYTDTQY

len: 16
v_gene: TRBV14
j_gene: TRBJ2-3
CDR3aa: ASTAASLAHSFTDTQY

len: 12
v_gene: TRBV5-1
j_gene: TRBJ2-1
CDR3aa: ASSFLAGGNEQF

len: 13
v_gene: TRBV19
j_gene: TRBJ2-1
CDR3aa: ASREGLAVYNEQF

len: 12
v_gene: TRBV7-3
j_gene: TRBJ2-5
CDR3aa: ASSLAGAQETQY

len: 14
v_gene: TRBV6-2/TRBV6-3
j_gene: TRBJ1-5
CDR3aa: ASSPRGTNSNQPQH

len: 12
v_gene: TRBV5-5
j_gene: TRBJ2-7
CDR3aa: ASSLGVGVMRQY

len: 12
v_gene: TRBV5-1
j_gene: TRBJ1-2
CDR3aa: ASSLDRSFYGYT

len: 10
v_gene: TRBV28
j_gene: TRBJ1-1
CDR3aa: ASRDRNTEAF

len: 13
v_gene: TRBV6-5
j_gene: TRBJ2-1
CDR3aa: ATYSGLAGANEQF

len: 14
v_gene: TRBV2
j_gene: TRBJ1-4
CDR3aa: ASSRDRGLEGEKLF

len: 12
v_gene: TRBV10-3
j_gene: TRBJ1-1
CDR3aa: AISQQGRNTEAF

len: 12
v_gene: TRBV7-9
j_gene: TRBJ1-1
CDR3aa: ASIRNRENTEAF

len: 11
v_gene: TRBV29-1
j_gene: TRBJ2-7
CDR3aa: SVSGGQSYEQY

len: 13
v_gene: TRBV7-2
j_gene: TRBJ2-2
CDR3aa: ASSLHTGSTGELF

len: 14
v_gene: TRBV7-6
j_gene: TRBJ2-5
CDR3aa: ASSLISGRVGETQY

len: 13
v_gene: TRBV6-5
j_gene: TRBJ1-2
CDR3aa: ASINTGDPNYGYT

len: 11
v_gene: TRBV9
j_gene: TRBJ1-1
CDR3aa: ASSVDFRNEAF

len: 13
v_gene: TRBV6-2/TRBV6-3
j_gene: TRBJ2-7
CDR3aa: ASSYADRHSYEQY